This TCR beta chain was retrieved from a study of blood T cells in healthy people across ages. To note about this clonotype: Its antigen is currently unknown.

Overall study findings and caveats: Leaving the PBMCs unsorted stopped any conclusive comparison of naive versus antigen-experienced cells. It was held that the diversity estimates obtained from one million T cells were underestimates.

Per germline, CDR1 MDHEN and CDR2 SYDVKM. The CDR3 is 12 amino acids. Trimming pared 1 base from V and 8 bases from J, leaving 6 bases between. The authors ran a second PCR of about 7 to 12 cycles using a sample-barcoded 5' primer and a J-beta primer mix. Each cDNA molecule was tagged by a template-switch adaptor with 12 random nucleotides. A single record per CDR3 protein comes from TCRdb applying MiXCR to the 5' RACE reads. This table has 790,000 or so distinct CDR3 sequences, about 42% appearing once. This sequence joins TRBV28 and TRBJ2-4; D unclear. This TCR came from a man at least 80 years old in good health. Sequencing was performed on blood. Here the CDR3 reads CASSLSWDIQYF. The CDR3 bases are TGTGCCAGCAGTTTATCCTGGGACATTCAGTACTTC. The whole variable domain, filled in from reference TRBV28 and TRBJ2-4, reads DVKVTQSSRYLVKRTGEKVFLECVQDMDHENMFWYRQDPGLGLRLIYFSYDVKMKEKGDIPEGYSVSREKKERFSLILESASTNQTSMYLCASSLSWDIQYFGAGTRLSVL.